A selection of T cell receptor beta chains follows, all from one sample in a study of blood T cell repertoires in COVID-19. TCRdb keeps only in-frame clones here, not all; method: immunoSEQ multiplex PCR. The sample has about 64,000 clones, 75% to 85% seen once. The sample taken for sequencing was peripheral blood. The receptors shown here come from a human donor in a cohort sampled during active COVID-19. Both conserved end residues are part of each CDR3. The D gene is left open where the match is weak. Some rows have no size entry. The others give once, few or many, or a class for an expanded clone.

.,TRBJ1-3,TRBV7-9,.,CASSSDTSSGNTIYF,TGTGCCAGCAGCTCTGACACTTCCTCTGGAAACACCATATATTTT
.,TRBJ2-2,TRBV5-1,once,CASSTGLRSGELFF,TGCGCCAGCAGCACCGGACTAAGGTCCGGGGAGCTGTTTTTT
.,TRBJ2-3,TRBV30,few,CACTCFTEDTQYF,TGTGCCTGTACCTGCTTTACTGAAGATACGCAGTATTTT
TRBD1,TRBJ2-7,TRBV7-2,.,CASSLARGLGYEQYF,TGTGCCAGCAGCTTAGCGAGGGGGCTTGGCTACGAGCAGTACTTC
.,TRBJ1-4,TRBV6-1,.,CASSERARVAQKLFF,TGTGCCAGCAGTGAAAGGGCCAGGGTCGCGCAAAAACTGTTTTTT
.,TRBJ2-5,TRBV28,.,CASSGASKNQETQYF,TGTGCCAGCAGTGGGGCCAGTAAGAACCAAGAGACCCAGTACTTC
TRBD2,TRBJ2-5,TRBV4-1,few,CASSQEGTSFGRRETQYF,TGCGCCAGCAGCCAAGAAGGGACTAGCTTCGGCCGTCGAGAGACCCAGTACTTC
.,TRBJ1-1,TRBV2,.,CASSGQRNTEAFF,TGTGCCAGCAGTGGACAGCGGAACACTGAAGCTTTCTTT
TRBD1,TRBJ2-7,TRBV7-9,few,CASSSQGGVYEQYF,TGTGCCAGCAGCTCACAGGGGGGCGTATACGAGCAGTACTTC
.,TRBJ2-5,TRBV29-1,.,CSVEDYTQYF,TGCAGCGTTGAAGACTATACCCAGTACTTC